The 25 T cell receptor beta chains in this list originate from one sample, sequenced in a study of blood T cell repertoires in COVID-19. Some clones are missing from TCRdb's copy, which holds only in-frame ones; the method was immunoSEQ multiplex PCR. This table has roughly 20,000 clones, approximately 78% appearing once. Input material: peripheral blood. The receptors stem from a man aged 60-69 years with acute or convalescent COVID-19.

The chain's CDR3 is CASSLTVSGNTIYF. The CDR3 coding sequence is TGTGCCAGCAGCTTGACAGTCTCTGGAAACACCATATATTTT. This chain connects TRBV7-2 to TRBJ1-3, with TRBD1 as a possible D gene (5 bases). Germline CDR1 reads SGHTA; CDR2 reads FQGNSA. The germline V and J ends were trimmed by 3 bases and 0 bases, with 6 bases remaining between them. The CDR3 contains 14 residues. The entire variable domain, with the rest obtained from reference TRBV7-2 and TRBJ1-3, is as follows: GAGVSQSPSNKVTEKGKDVELRCDPISGHTALYWYRQSLGQGLEFLIYFQGNSAPDKSGLPSDRFSAERTGGSVSTLTIQRTQQEDSAVYLCASSLTVSGNTIYFGEGSWLTVV.

This clone has just a few counts. The chain uses TRBV29-1 and TRBJ1-4, with 9 nucleotides matching TRBD1. There are 13 residues in the CDR3. Germline V lookup: CDR1 SQVTM, CDR2 ANQGSEA. V gave up 7 bases and J gave up 6 bases; unmatched junction bases: 6. CDR3 region: CSAGTGWDEKLFF. CDR3 DNA: TGCAGCGCCGGGACAGGGTGGGATGAAAAACTGTTTTTT.

The chain has TRBV24-1 and TRBJ2-6; possible D gene TRBD1, 5 bases. Per germline, CDR1 KGHDR and CDR2 SFDVKD. The CDR3 is 17 amino acids. Trimming stripped 4 bases from V and 0 bases from J, with 12 bases between. The DNA of the CDR3 is TGTGCCACCAGTGACCGCGACAGAAGCTCTGGGGCCAACGTCCTGACTTTC. This codes for CATSDRDRSSGANVLTF.

V usage is TRBV2 and J usage is TRBJ2-7; 7 nucleotides align to TRBD1. CDR1 and CDR2 from the germline V gene are SNHLY and FYNNEI. This CDR3 spans 14 amino acids. The V gene end was trimmed by 8 bases and the J gene end by 2 bases; junction bases not matched to a gene: 9. The CDR3, as DNA: TGTGCCAGCGTACGGGACAGTCCAACCTACGAGCAGTACTTC. This sequence encodes CASVRDSPTYEQYF.

The rearrangement joins TRBV19 to TRBJ1-4, with TRBD1 matching over 10 bases. Trimming cost V 5 bases and J 4 bases; bases outside gene matches: 4. CDR3 length equals 15 residues. The germline V gene encodes CDR1 LNHDA and CDR2 SQIVND (reference sequence). The CDR3 DNA reads as TGTGCCAGTAGTGACAGGGGGCGGGGTAATGAAAAACTGTTTTTT. As protein: CASSDRGRGNEKLFF.

This rearrangement joins TRBV28 to TRBJ2-5; 9 positions agree with TRBD1. The CDR3 sequence is 14 residues long. Unmatched junction bases numbered 13, after V lost 8 bases and J lost 9 bases. The germline V gene has CDR1 MDHEN and CDR2 SYDVKM. The CDR3 here is CASRDRGGPYPQYF. In DNA form, the CDR3 reads TGTGCCAGCCGAGACAGGGGGGGACCGTACCCCCAGTACTTC.

This chain links TRBV4-1 with TRBJ2-7; D might be TRBD1 (5 bases). The CDR3 is 19 amino acids. Germline values: CDR1 MGHRA, CDR2 YSYEKL. V was trimmed by 0 bases and J by 2 bases, leaving 23 bases between them. CDR3 nucleotide sequence: TGCGCCAGCAGCCAAGATCAGGTTGACTGGGGCCTGGGGCCCTACGAGCAGTACTTC. This codes for CASSQDQVDWGLGPYEQYF.

This chain connects TRBV29-1 to TRBJ1-2, with 9 positions matching TRBD1. The CDR3 length is 13 residues. The germline V gene has CDR1 SQVTM and CDR2 ANQGSEA. Losses at the gene ends were 6 bases for V and 6 bases for J; bases not matched to a gene: 8. CDR3 sequence: CSVHRTGVDGYTF. CDR3 DNA: TGCAGCGTACACCGGACAGGGGTGGATGGCTACACCTTC.

The V call is TRBV11-2, the J call TRBJ1-1, with 7 bases matching TRBD1. Germline CDR1 reads SGHAT; CDR2 reads FQNNGV. Germline trimming cut 4 bases from V and 1 base from J; bases unmatched to any gene: 0. This CDR3 is built from 13 residues. CDR3 DNA sequence: TGTGCCAGCAGCTACAGGGGGAACACTGAAGCTTTCTTT. It is translated as CASSYRGNTEAFF.

This chain's CDR3 is CASSRRQGSGTDTQYF. CDR3 nucleotides: TGTGCCAGCAGCCGGAGACAGGGTTCAGGCACAGATACGCAGTATTTT. The chain has TRBV5-4 and TRBJ2-3; 7 nucleotides agree with TRBD1. Germline loops: CDR1 SGHNT, CDR2 YYREEE (reference sequence). The CDR3 runs 16 residues. V lost 4 bases and J lost 1; bases outside the gene matches: 9.

V is TRBV5-1 and J is TRBJ1-1; TRBD1 is a possible D gene (5 bases). V was shortened by 1 base and J by 3 bases, with 16 bases between the two germline ends. The CDR3 length is 16 residues. Germline lookup yields CDR1 SGHRS and CDR2 YFSETQ. This chain's CDR3 is CASSLYSVWGDTEAFF. The CDR3 DNA follows: TGCGCCAGCAGCTTGTATTCTGTTTGGGGCGACACTGAAGCTTTCTTT.

This chain links TRBV6-5 with TRBJ1-1, with a possible D match to TRBD1 (5 bases). Trimming cost V 3 bases and J 5 bases, with 10 bases left between them. The CDR3 runs to 13 residues. Germline V gene lookup returns CDR1 MNHEY and CDR2 SVGAGI. CDR3 bases: TGTGCCAGCAGTTATGCGGGGCGGACTGAAGCTTTCTTT. The encoded protein is CASSYAGRTEAFF.

Only one count was recorded for this clone. The chain uses TRBV18 and TRBJ1-4, with 8 nucleotides matching TRBD1. The germline CDR1 and CDR2 sequences are KGHSH and LQKENI. Germline trimming cut 3 bases from V and 8 bases from J; bases unmatched to any gene: 8. CDR3 length: 15 residues. CDR3 amino acids: CASSPPGQVAEKLFF. The CDR3 DNA sequence: TGTGCCAGCTCACCCCCGGGACAGGTAGCCGAAAAACTGTTTTTT.

The rearrangement uses TRBV19 and TRBJ1-1; D not resolved. V was pared by 6 bases and J by 11 bases, with 19 bases between. The CDR3 sequence is 13 residues long. CDR1 is LNHDA, CDR2 SQIVND, per germline (reference sequence). The CDR3 reads CASSANYSPEAFF. The CDR3 DNA sequence: TGTGCCAGTAGCGCCAATTATTCCCCGGAGGCTTTCTTT.

This clone was detected a few times. The rearrangement links TRBV2 to TRBJ1-1, with D uncertain. Trimming removed 7 bases at V and 6 bases at J, with 9 bases between. The germline CDR1 and CDR2 sequences are SNHLY and FYNNEI. The CDR3 spans 11 residues. The CDR3 DNA is TGTGCCAGCAACGAGGGTCCTGAAGCTTTCTTT. This sequence encodes CASNEGPEAFF.

V is TRBV7-8 and J is TRBJ2-7, with 11 bases matching TRBD2. Germline loops: CDR1 SGHVS, CDR2 FQNEAQ. CDR3 length: 15 amino acids. With 4 bases clipped from V and 2 bases from J, the junction kept 4 bases outside the gene matches. The CDR3: CASSSRLAGTYEQYF. In DNA form, the CDR3 reads TGTGCCAGCAGCTCAAGACTAGCGGGGACCTACGAGCAGTACTTC.

J is TRBJ1-5 and V is TRBV27, with D perhaps matching TRBD1 (5 bases). CDR3 length: 15 residues. The ends were cut back, 5 bases at V and 5 bases at J, with 16 bases in the middle. The germline CDR1 and CDR2 sequences are MNHEY and SMNVEV (reference sequence). The CDR3 sequence is CASSPWGEGYQPQHF. The DNA for the CDR3 is TGTGCCAGCAGTCCCTGGGGGGAGGGCTATCAGCCCCAGCATTTT.

This clone was counted a few times. The rearrangement joins TRBV9 to TRBJ2-1; 11 bases agree with TRBD2. The CDR3 contains 15 residues. The V gene's germline CDR1 is SGDLS and CDR2 YYNGEE. The J segment lost 3 bases and the V segment lost 1 base, leaving 0 bases of the junction unmatched. In DNA form, the CDR3 reads TGTGCCAGCAGCGTAACTAGCGGGAGCTACAATGAGCAGTTCTTC. Its protein product is CASSVTSGSYNEQFF.

This CDR3 reads CASSFNRGLGEQYF. The CDR3 nucleotides read TGTGCCAGCAGCTTCAACAGGGGGCTGGGTGAGCAGTACTTC. The rearrangement uses TRBV7-2 and TRBJ2-7; 9 bases match TRBD1. Germline V lookup: CDR1 SGHTA, CDR2 FQGNSA. The trim removed 3 bases at V and 7 bases at J, leaving 7 bases unmatched. The CDR3 extends over 14 amino acids.

The chain is built from TRBV12-3 or TRBV12-4 and TRBJ2-2; tentative D call: TRBD2 (5 bases). The V end was cut by 2 bases, the J end by 6 bases, with 7 bases between. The CDR3 sequence is 13 residues long. CDR3 loop: CASSLKGAGELFF. CDR3 nucleotides: TGTGCCAGCAGTTTAAAGGGAGCCGGGGAGCTGTTTTTT.

This clone came up once. V and J are TRBV6-1 and TRBJ2-3; 9 bases line up with TRBD2. Germline CDR1 is MNHNS and CDR2 is SASEGT. V was clipped by 4 bases and J by 2 bases; unmatched bases: 7. This CDR3 spans 16 amino acids. The CDR3 DNA sequence: TGTGCCAGCAGTGTTGGAGCTAGCGGGGTCACAGATACGCAGTATTTT. Encoded protein: CASSVGASGVTDTQYF.

This clone was counted a few times. The chain is built from TRBV19 and TRBJ1-1, with D possibly TRBD1 on 6 matching bases. V lost 6 bases and J lost 6, with 20 bases in between. The germline CDR1 and CDR2 sequences are LNHDA and SQIVND (reference sequence). This CDR3 is built from 15 residues. The CDR3 region has the DNA TGTGCCAGTAGGCCCCCCAGGGAGAGGGGGTCTGAAGCTTTCTTT. It translates to CASRPPRERGSEAFF.

The CDR3 DNA sequence: TGTGCCAGCAGTTTTCATAATAGGGGGTCAGTTGGTGGCTACACCTTC. Its protein product is CASSFHNRGSVGGYTF. This sequence joins TRBV28 and TRBJ1-2, with D perhaps matching TRBD1 (6 bases). Trimming took off 3 bases at V and 7 bases at J, with 21 bases between the two ends. This CDR3 has 16 amino acids. Germline V CDR1 and CDR2: MDHEN, SYDVKM.

This chain joins TRBV5-6 and TRBJ2-3; D remains ambiguous. V was pared by 0 bases and J by 1 base, with 9 bases between. Germline CDR1 reads SGHDT; CDR2 reads YYEEEE. This CDR3 comprises 15 residues. CDR3 sequence reads: CASSLGQAGTDTQYF. DNA for the CDR3: TGTGCCAGCAGCTTGGGGCAGGCCGGCACAGATACGCAGTATTTT.

V gene TRBV27 combines with J gene TRBJ1-6, with D unclear. Trimming removed 9 bases from V and 7 bases from J, with 10 bases in between. CDR1 and CDR2 from the germline V gene are MNHEY and SMNVEV (reference sequence). This CDR3 is 12 amino acids long. CDR3 DNA: TGTGCCAGTAGGAGAGCCAATTCACCCCTCCACTTT. Residues: CASRRANSPLHF.